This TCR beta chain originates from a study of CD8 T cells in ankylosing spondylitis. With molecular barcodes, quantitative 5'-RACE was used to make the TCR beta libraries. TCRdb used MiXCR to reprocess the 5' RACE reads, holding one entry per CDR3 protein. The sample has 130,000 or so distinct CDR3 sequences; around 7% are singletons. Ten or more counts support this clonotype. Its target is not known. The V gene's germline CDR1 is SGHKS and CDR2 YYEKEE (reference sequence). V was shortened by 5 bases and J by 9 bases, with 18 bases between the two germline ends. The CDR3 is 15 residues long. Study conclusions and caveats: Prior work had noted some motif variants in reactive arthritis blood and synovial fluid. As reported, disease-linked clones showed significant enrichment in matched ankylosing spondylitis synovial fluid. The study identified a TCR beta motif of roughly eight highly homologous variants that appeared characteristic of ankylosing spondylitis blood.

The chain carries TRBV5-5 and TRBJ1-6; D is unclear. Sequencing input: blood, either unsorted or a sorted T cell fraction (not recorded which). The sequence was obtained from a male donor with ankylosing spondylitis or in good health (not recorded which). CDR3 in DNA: TGTGCCAGCAGGAAGTGGACCGAGTCGGGTTCACCCCTCCACTTT. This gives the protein CASRKWTESGSPLHF.